This T cell receptor beta chain was sequenced in a study of blood T cell repertoires in COVID-19. Across the whole study: Sites in the United States, Italy and Spain provided acute and convalescent COVID-19 samples. From T cells, B-cell-depleted T cells, or PBMCs came the material, which was cDNA or gDNA.

In the authors' methods: Amplification of reference gene primers provided the estimated nucleated cell counts. Only in-frame clones appear in the TCRdb table, and some are missing; sequencing was by immunoSEQ multiplex PCR. D and trimming were read from the DNA, whereas the V and J calls and clone size are those reported in that table. There are under 130,000 clones in the sample; approximately 83% occur only once, and roughly 4.5% lies in the top ten. The CDR3 has 13 amino acids. Germline loops: CDR1 KGHSH, CDR2 LQKENI. V lost 3 bases to trimming and J lost 7 bases, with 12 bases between them. The specimen sequenced was peripheral blood. This sequence joins TRBV18 and TRBJ1-1, with D perhaps TRBD1 (5 bases). This TCR derives from a middle-aged man with acute or convalescent COVID-19. CDR3 region: CASSPMTEFEAFF. The CDR3 coding sequence is TGTGCCAGCTCACCCATGACAGAATTTGAAGCTTTCTTT.